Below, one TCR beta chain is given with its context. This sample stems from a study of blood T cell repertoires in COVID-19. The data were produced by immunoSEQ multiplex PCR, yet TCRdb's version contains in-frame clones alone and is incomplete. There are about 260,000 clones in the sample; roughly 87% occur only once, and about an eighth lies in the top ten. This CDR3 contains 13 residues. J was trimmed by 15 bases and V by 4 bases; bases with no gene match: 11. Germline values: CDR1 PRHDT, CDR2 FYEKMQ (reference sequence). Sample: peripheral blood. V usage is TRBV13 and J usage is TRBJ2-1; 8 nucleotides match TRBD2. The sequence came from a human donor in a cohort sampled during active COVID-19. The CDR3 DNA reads TGTGCCAGCAGCTCCGATAGCGGGAAAGCCCCGTTCTTC. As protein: CASSSDSGKAPFF. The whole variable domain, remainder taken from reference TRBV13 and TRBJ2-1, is AAGVIQSPRHLIKEKRETATLKCYPIPRHDTVYWYQQGPGQDPQFLISFYEKMQSDKGSIPDRFSAQQFSDYHSELNMSSLELGDSALYFCASSSDSGKAPFFGPGTRLTVL.